The TCR beta chain described here comes from a study of T cells in Graves' hyperthyroidism and ophthalmopathy. From RNA transcripts, TCR beta CDR3 regions were amplified. HTBI primers were the set used in a first-round RT-PCR of the TCR CDR3. MiXCR was run by TCRdb on the multiplex PCR reads, yielding one entry per CDR3 protein. The sample shows approximately 520,000 distinct CDR3 sequences, around 24% of them seen only once. CDR3 size: 14 residues. Germline V gene lookup returns CDR1 GTSNPN and CDR2 SVGIG (reference sequence). Remarks on this clonotype: This sequence may be a read error, since a much larger clone differs from it by one base.

The clonotype comes from a woman aged 25 to 39 with Graves' ophthalmopathy. The sequencing input was blood. V is TRBV30 and J is TRBJ2-7, with D maybe TRBD1 (6 bases). CDR3 DNA: TGTGCCTGGTTTAACCGGGACACCAACTACGAGCAGCACTTC. The encoded protein is CAWFNRDTNYEQHF.